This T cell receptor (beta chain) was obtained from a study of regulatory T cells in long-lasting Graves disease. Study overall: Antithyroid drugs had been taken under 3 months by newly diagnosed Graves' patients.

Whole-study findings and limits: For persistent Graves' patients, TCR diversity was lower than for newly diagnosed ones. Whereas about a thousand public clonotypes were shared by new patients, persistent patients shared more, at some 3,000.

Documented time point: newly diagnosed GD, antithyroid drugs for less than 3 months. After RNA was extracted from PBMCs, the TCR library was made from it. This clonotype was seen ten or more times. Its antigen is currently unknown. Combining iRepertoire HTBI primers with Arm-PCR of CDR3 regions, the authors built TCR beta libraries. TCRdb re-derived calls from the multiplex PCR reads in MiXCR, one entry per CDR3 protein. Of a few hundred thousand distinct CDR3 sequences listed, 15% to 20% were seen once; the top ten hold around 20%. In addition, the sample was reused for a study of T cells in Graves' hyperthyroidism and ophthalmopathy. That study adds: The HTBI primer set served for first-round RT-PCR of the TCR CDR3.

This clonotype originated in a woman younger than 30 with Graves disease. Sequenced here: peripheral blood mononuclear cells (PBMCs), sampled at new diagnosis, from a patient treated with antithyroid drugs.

This CDR3 reads CASTGGGGTLSYEQYF. Written as DNA, the CDR3 is TGTGCCAGCACCGGCGGGGGCGGGACCCTCTCCTACGAGCAGTACTTC. The chain uses TRBV2 and TRBJ2-7, with TRBD2 as a possible D gene (7 bases). V gave up 7 bases and J gave up 0 bases, with 19 bases separating them. This CDR3 has 16 amino acids. From germline, CDR1 is SNHLY and CDR2 FYNNEI.